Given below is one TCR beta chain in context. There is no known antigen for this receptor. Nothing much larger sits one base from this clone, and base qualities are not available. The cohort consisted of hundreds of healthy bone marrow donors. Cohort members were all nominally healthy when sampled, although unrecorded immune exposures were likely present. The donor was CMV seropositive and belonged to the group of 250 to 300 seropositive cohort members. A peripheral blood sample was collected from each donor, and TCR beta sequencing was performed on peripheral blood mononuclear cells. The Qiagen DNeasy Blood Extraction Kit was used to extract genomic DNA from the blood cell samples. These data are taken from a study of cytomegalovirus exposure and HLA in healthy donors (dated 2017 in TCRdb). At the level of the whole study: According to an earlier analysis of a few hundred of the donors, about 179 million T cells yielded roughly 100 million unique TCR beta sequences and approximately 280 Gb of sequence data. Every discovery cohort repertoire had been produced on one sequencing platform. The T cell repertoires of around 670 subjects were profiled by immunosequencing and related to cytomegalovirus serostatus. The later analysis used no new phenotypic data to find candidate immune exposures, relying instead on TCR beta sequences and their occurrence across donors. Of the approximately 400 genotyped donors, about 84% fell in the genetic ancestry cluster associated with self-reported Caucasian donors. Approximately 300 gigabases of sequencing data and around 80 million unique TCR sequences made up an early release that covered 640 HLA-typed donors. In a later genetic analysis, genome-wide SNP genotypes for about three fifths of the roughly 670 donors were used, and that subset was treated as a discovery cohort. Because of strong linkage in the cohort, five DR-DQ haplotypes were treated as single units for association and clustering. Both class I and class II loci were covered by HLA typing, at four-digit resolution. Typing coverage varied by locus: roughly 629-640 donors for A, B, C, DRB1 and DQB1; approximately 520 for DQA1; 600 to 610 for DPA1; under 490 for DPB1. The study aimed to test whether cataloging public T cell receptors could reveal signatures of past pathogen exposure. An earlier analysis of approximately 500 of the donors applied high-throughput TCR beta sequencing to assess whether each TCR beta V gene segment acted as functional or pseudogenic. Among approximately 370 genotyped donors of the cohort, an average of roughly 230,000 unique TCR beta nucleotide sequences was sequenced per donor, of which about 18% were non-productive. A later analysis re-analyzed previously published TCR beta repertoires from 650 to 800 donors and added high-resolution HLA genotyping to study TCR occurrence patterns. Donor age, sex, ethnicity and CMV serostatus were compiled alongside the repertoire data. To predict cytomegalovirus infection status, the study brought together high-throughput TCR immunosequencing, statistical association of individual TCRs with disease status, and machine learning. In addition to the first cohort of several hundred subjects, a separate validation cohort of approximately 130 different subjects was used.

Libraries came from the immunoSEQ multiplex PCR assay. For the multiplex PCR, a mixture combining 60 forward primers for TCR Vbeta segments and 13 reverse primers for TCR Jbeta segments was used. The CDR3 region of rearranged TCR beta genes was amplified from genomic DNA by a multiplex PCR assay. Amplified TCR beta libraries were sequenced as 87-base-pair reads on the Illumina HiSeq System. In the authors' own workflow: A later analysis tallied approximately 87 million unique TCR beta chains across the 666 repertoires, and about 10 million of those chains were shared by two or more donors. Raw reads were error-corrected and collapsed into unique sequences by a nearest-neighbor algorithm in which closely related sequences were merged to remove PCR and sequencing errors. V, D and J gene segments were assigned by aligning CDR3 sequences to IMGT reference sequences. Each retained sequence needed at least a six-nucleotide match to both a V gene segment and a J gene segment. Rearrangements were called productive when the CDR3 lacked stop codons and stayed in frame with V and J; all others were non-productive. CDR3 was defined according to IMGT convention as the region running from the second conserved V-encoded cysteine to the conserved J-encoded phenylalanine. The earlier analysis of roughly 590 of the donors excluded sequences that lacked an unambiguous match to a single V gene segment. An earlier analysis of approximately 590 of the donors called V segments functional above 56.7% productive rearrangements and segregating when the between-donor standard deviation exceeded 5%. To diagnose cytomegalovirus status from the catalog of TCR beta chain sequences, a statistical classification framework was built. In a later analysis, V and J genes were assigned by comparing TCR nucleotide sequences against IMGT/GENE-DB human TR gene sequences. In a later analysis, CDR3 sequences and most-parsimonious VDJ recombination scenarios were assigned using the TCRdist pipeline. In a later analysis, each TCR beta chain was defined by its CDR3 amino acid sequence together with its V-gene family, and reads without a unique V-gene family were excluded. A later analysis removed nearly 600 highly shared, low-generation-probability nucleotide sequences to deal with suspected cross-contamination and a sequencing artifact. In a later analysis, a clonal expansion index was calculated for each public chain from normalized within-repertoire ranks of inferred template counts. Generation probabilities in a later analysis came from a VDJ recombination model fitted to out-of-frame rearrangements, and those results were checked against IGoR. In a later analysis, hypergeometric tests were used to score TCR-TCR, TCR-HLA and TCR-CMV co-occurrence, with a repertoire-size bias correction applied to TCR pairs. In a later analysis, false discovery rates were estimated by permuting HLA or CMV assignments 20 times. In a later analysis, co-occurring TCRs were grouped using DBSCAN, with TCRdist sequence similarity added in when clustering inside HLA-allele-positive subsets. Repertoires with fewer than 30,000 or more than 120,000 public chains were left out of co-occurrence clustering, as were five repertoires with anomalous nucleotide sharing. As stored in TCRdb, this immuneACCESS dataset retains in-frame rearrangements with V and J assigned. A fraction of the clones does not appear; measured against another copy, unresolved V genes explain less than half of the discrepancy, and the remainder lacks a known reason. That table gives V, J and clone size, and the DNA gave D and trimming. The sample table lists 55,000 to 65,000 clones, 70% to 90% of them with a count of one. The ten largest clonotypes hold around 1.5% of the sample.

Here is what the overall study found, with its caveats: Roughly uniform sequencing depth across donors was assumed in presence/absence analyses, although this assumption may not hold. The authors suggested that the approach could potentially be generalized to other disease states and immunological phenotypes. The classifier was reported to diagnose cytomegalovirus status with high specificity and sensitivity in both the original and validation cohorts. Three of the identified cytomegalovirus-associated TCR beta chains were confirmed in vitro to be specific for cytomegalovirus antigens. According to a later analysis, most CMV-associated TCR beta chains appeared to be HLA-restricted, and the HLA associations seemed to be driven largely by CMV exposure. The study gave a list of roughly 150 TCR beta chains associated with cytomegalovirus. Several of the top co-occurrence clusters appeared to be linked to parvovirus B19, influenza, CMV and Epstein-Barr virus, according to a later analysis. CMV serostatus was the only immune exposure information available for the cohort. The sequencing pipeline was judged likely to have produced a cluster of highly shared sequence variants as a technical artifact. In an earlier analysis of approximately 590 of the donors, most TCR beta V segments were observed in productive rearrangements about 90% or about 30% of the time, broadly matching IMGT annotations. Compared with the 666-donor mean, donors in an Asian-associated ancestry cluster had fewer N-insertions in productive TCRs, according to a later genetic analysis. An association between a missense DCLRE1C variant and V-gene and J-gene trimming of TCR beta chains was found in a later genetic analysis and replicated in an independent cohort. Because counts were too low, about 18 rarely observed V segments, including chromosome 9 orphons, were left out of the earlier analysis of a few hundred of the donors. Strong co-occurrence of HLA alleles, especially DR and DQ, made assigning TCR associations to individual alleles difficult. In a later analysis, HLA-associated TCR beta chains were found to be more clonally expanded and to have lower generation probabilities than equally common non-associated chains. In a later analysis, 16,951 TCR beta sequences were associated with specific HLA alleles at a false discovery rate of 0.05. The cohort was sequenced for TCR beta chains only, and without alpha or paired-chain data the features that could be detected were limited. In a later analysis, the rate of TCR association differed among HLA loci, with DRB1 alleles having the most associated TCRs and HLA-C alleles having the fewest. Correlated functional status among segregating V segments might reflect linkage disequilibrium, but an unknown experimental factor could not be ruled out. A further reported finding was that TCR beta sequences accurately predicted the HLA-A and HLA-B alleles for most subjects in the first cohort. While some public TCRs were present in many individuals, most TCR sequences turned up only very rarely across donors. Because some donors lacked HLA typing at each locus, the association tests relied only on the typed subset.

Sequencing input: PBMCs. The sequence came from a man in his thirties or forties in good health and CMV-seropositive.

The sequenced DNA is TGTGCCTGGAGTGTATTAAGTTGGGCGGGACGTCTAGAGACCCAGTACTTC. It is translated as CAWSVLSWAGRLETQYF. The V gene is TRBV30 and the J gene is TRBJ2-5; TRBD2 is possibly the D segment (6 matching bases). From a lookup of the germline V gene (reference sequence), CDR1 and CDR2 are GTSNPN and SVGIG. From cysteine to phenylalanine, the CDR3 is 17 amino acids long. Only CDR3 DNA remains: 51 bases, in frame from the first base. V lost 0 bases and J lost 4 bases; the stretch between them is 21 bases long.